This passage covers 30 T cell receptor beta chains from one sample sequenced in a study of response to subunit inactivated influenza vaccine. TCRdb itself ran the RT-PCR reads through MiXCR, one entry per CDR3 protein. The data contain roughly 790,000 distinct CDR3 sequences, around 21% of them singletons. Material: PBMCs from blood, obtained less than 6 days after vaccination. These receptors were taken from a man in his fifties or sixties who received an inactivated influenza vaccine.

The gene calls are TRBV6-2 or TRBV6-3 and TRBJ1-5; D gene uncertain. The ends were cut back, 5 bases at V and 7 bases at J, with 12 bases in the middle. Germline CDR1 MNHEY, CDR2 SVGEGT. This CDR3 is 13 amino acids long. As DNA, the CDR3 is TGTGCCAGCAGTACTTTCGGTGGCCAGCCCCAGCATTTT. It specifies CASSTFGGQPQHF.

In its sample, this clonotype was seen a few times. The genes are TRBV20-1 and TRBJ2-3; 8 positions match TRBD1. The CDR3 sequence is 15 residues long. In germline, CDR1 is DFQATT, CDR2 SNEGSKA (reference sequence). The junction had 8 bases not matched to a gene; V was cut back by 6 bases and J by 0 bases. The CDR3 loop reads CSALQGDGSTDTQYF. The CDR3, as DNA: TGCAGTGCCTTACAGGGGGACGGGAGCACAGATACGCAGTATTTT.

V and J are TRBV7-3 and TRBJ2-3; D gene uncertain. The germline gives CDR1 SGHTA, CDR2 FQGTGA. The CDR3 contains 14 residues. V was shortened by 5 bases and J by 0 bases, with 9 bases between the two germline ends. CDR3 loop: CASSPEYSTDTQYF. CDR3 bases: TGTGCCAGCAGCCCCGAATATAGCACAGATACGCAGTATTTT.

The chain links TRBV5-8 to TRBJ2-2; D possibly corresponds to TRBD1 (5 bases). The CDR3 runs 15 residues. Trimming shortened V by 4 bases and J by 3 bases, and 13 bases separated the two germline ends. The V gene's germline CDR1 is SGHTS and CDR2 YDEGEE. CDR3: CASSLVIRDTGELFF. In DNA form, the CDR3 reads TGTGCCAGCAGCCTTGTAATCAGGGACACCGGGGAGCTGTTTTTT.

This clonotype was recorded a few times. The V and J genes are TRBV2 and TRBJ1-2, with a tentative D call TRBD1 (5 bases). V gave up 3 bases and J gave up 8 bases, with 10 bases separating them. Germline CDR1 SNHLY, CDR2 FYNNEI. The CDR3 has 12 residues. CDR3 region: CASSEGPWGYTF. CDR3 bases: TGTGCCAGCAGTGAGGGGCCGTGGGGCTACACCTTC.

V gene TRBV12-3 or TRBV12-4 combines with J gene TRBJ1-6; 8 bases line up with TRBD1. The CDR3 length is 14 residues. Unmatched junction bases numbered 9, after V lost 8 bases and J lost 9 bases. CDR3 in amino acids: CASVLRDRGSPLHF. CDR3 nucleotides: TGTGCCAGCGTCTTAAGAGACAGGGGTTCACCCCTCCACTTT.

This clonotype was found a few times. CDR3 amino acids: CASSLAAGPINQPQHF. As DNA, the CDR3 is TGTGCCAGCAGCTTAGCGGCAGGGCCGATTAATCAGCCCCAGCATTTT. The gene calls are TRBV7-9 and TRBJ1-5; tentative D call: TRBD1 (5 bases). V was pared by 0 bases and J by 4 bases, with 13 bases between. Germline V lookup: CDR1 SEHNR, CDR2 FQNEAQ (reference sequence). The CDR3 consists of 16 residues.

This clonotype appeared a few times. The CDR3: CASSLGRGSNQPQHF. The CDR3 DNA sequence: TGTGCCAGCAGTCTCGGACGGGGAAGCAATCAGCCCCAGCATTTT. The rearrangement links TRBV12-3 or TRBV12-4 to TRBJ1-5; unclear D gene. Trimming took 5 bases from V and 1 from J, leaving 12 bases between them. This CDR3 region has 15 residues.

On this clonotype itself: A read error may be the cause here, since a much bigger clone is one base away. This chain links TRBV3-1 with TRBJ2-1; tentative D call: TRBD2 (5 bases). Trimming cost V 4 bases and J 1 base, with 11 bases left between them. The CDR3 covers 15 residues. CDR1 and CDR2 from the germline V gene are LGHDT and YNNKEL (reference sequence). DNA for the CDR3: TGTGCCAGCAGCCCTCCTAGCAGTTCCTACAATGAGCAGTTCTTC. Amino acids: CASSPPSSSYNEQFF.

In this sample, this clonotype turned up a few times. This chain connects TRBV7-2 to TRBJ1-5, with 8 positions matching TRBD1. The CDR3 length is 16 residues. The V and J ends lost 4 bases and 5 bases, in that order; junction bases with no gene match: 10. Germline V CDR1 and CDR2: SGHTA, FQGNSA. This CDR3 reads CASSSGQGYPHQPQHF. The CDR3 DNA follows: TGTGCCAGCAGCTCCGGACAGGGCTATCCTCATCAGCCCCAGCATTTT.

The genes are TRBV6-5 and TRBJ2-7, with 8 bases lining up with TRBD1. With V trimmed by 2 bases and J by 0 bases, 9 bases remained unmatched. This CDR3 comprises 17 residues. Germline CDR1 is MNHEY and CDR2 is SVGAGI. CDR3 in amino acids: CASSYGEGQAHSYEQYF. As DNA, the CDR3 is TGTGCCAGCAGTTACGGAGAGGGACAGGCCCACTCCTACGAGCAGTACTTC.

This rearrangement joins TRBV5-6 to TRBJ2-7, with 9 bases aligning to TRBD1. The CDR3 runs 15 residues. Unmatched junction bases numbered 7, after V lost 4 bases and J lost 2 bases. The germline V gene has CDR1 SGHDT and CDR2 YYEEEE. CDR3 nucleotides: TGTGCCAGCAGCGCGGCGGGGGACAGGGCCTACGAGCAGTACTTC. It yields the protein CASSAAGDRAYEQYF.

The chain combines TRBV29-1 with TRBJ2-2, with D uncertain. Trimming stripped 7 bases from V and 7 bases from J, with 10 bases between. The CDR3 totals 11 residues. CDR1 SQVTM and CDR2 ANQGSEA come from the germline V gene. Written as DNA, the CDR3 is TGCAGCGCCTCGACCGGCGGGGAGCTGTTTTTT. This encodes CSASTGGELFF.

This clonotype was seen a few times. The chain employs TRBV29-1 and TRBJ2-3, with 7 bases aligning to TRBD2. CDR1 SQVTM and CDR2 ANQGSEA come from the germline V gene. The CDR3 totals 15 residues. The ends lost 4 bases at V and 2 bases at J; junction bases unmatched: 9. The CDR3 DNA is TGCAGCGTTGTACCACAGCGGGGCTTCACAGATACGCAGTATTTT. Protein: CSVVPQRGFTDTQYF.

In this sample, this clonotype turned up a few times. The gene calls are TRBV28 and TRBJ1-1; TRBD1 matches 7 bases. V lost 6 bases to trimming and J lost 10 bases; unmatched junction nucleotides: 5. The CDR3 is 11 residues long. Germline V lookup: CDR1 MDHEN, CDR2 SYDVKM. CDR3 bases: TGTGCCAGCAGGGAGGGGGCGCGAGCTTTCTTT. Its translation is CASREGARAFF.

In this sample, this clonotype turned up a few times. V usage is TRBV20-1 and J usage is TRBJ1-6, with TRBD1 identical over 12 bases. The V segment lost 6 bases and the J segment 9 bases; nucleotides outside the gene matches: 3. Germline CDR1 and CDR2: DFQATT and SNEGSKA (reference sequence). CDR3 size: 13 residues. This CDR3 reads CSAGTGGGSPLHF. The CDR3 region has the DNA TGCAGTGCCGGGACAGGGGGCGGTTCACCCCTCCACTTT.

This clonotype has just a few counts. The CDR3 region has the DNA TGTGCCAGCAGCCTCCACCAGGGAATCGCAGATACGCAGTATTTT. Amino acids: CASSLHQGIADTQYF. V usage is TRBV5-4 and J usage is TRBJ2-3, with TRBD1 as a possible D gene (5 bases). Germline V gene data show CDR1 as SGHNT and CDR2 as YYREEE (reference sequence). V was shortened by 4 bases and J by 4 bases, with 16 bases between the two germline ends. CDR3 size: 15 residues.

This chain uses TRBV12-3 or TRBV12-4 with TRBJ2-7; TRBD1 is a possible D gene (5 bases). V lost 3 bases to trimming and J lost 3 bases, with 9 bases between them. This CDR3 has 13 amino acids. The CDR3 reads CASSLTTDYEQYF. DNA for the CDR3: TGTGCCAGCAGTTTGACGACAGACTACGAGCAGTACTTC.

A few counts support this clonotype. The chain uses TRBV7-9 and TRBJ1-2; 11 positions match TRBD1. The CDR3 has 14 residues. In germline, CDR1 is SEHNR, CDR2 FQNEAQ (reference sequence). V lost 3 bases, J lost 6 bases, and 3 bases stayed unmatched. The CDR3 region is CASSLGQGVDGYTF. As DNA, the CDR3 is TGTGCCAGCAGCTTGGGACAGGGGGTTGATGGCTACACCTTC.

The chain employs TRBV11-2 and TRBJ2-1, with TRBD2 identical over 7 bases. With 3 bases clipped from V and 2 bases from J, the junction kept 16 bases outside the gene matches. This CDR3 contains 19 residues. Germline CDR1 SGHAT, CDR2 FQNNGV. In DNA, the CDR3 is TGTGCCAGCAGCTTCTCCTTATTCCTAGCGGAGGGAGCCTACAATGAGCAGTTCTTC. Its translation: CASSFSLFLAEGAYNEQFF.

At least ten counts were recorded for this clonotype. The V gene is TRBV5-1, the J gene TRBJ2-2; the D is unclear. CDR3 length: 14 residues. The V end lost 0 bases, the J end lost 6 bases, and 9 bases lay between the germline ends. CDR1 and CDR2 (germline): SGHRS, YFSETQ. CDR3 in amino acids: CASSLDPPPGELFF. Here the CDR3 DNA reads TGCGCCAGCAGCTTGGACCCTCCACCCGGGGAGCTGTTTTTT.

This clonotype has more than one count but fewer than ten. V gene TRBV20-1 combines with J gene TRBJ1-4; D is possibly TRBD1 (5 bases). The CDR3 is made up of 14 amino acids. V gave up 1 base and J gave up 4 bases, with 10 bases separating them. CDR1 and CDR2 from the germline V gene are DFQATT and SNEGSKA (reference sequence). Written as DNA, the CDR3 is TGCAGTGCTAGAGTAAGGGGTCTTAATGAAAAACTGTTTTTT. It codes for CSARVRGLNEKLFF.

This clonotype occurred a few times. V and J are TRBV5-6 and TRBJ2-1; the match to TRBD1 covers 7 bases. Per germline, CDR1 SGHDT and CDR2 YYEEEE. Trimming at V came to 4 bases and at J to 0 bases, leaving 7 bases not matched to a gene. The CDR3 runs to 16 residues. CDR3 nucleotide sequence: TGTGCCAGCAGCGGGGGACAGCTTAGCTCCTACAATGAGCAGTTCTTC. This codes for CASSGGQLSSYNEQFF.

In its sample, this clonotype was seen a few times. The chain couples TRBV12-3 or TRBV12-4 to TRBJ2-7; TRBD1 aligns across 9 bases. J gave up 3 bases and V 7 bases, and 7 bases lay outside the gene matches. The CDR3 loop spans 14 amino acids. The CDR3 reads CASMETGGIYEQYF. In DNA form, the CDR3 reads TGTGCCAGCATGGAGACAGGGGGGATCTACGAGCAGTACTTC.

This clonotype was detected only a few times. In DNA, the CDR3 is TGTGCCACCAGCAGAGATTACGCCCAGGATGAAAAACTGTTTTTT. Protein product: CATSRDYAQDEKLFF. This chain uses TRBV15 with TRBJ1-4; D remains unclear. The length of the CDR3 is 15 residues. Germline-derived CDR1 and CDR2 are LNHNV and YYDKDF (reference sequence). V gave up 0 bases and J gave up 6 bases, with 11 bases separating them.

This clonotype came up a few times. The chain combines TRBV28 with TRBJ2-3, with D maybe TRBD2 (5 bases). Deletions cut 3 bases from V and 6 bases from J, with 13 bases between. The CDR3 is made up of 14 amino acids. Germline CDR1 reads MDHEN; CDR2 reads SYDVKM. CDR3 nucleotides: TGTGCCAGCAGTTTGGGCCTAGCTCGCGATACGCAGTATTTT. Its protein product is CASSLGLARDTQYF. The complete variable domain, with remaining parts taken from reference TRBV28 and TRBJ2-3, reads DVKVTQSSRYLVKRTGEKVFLECVQDMDHENMFWYRQDPGLGLRLIYFSYDVKMKEKGDIPEGYSVSREKKERFSLILESASTNQTSMYLCASSLGLARDTQYFGPGTRLTVL.

The J gene is TRBJ1-4, the V gene TRBV7-8; D unresolved. The V and J ends lost 5 bases and 4 bases respectively, with 5 bases between them. The CDR3 consists of 12 residues. Germline values: CDR1 SGHVS, CDR2 FQNEAQ. The CDR3 region is CASSQSNEKLFF. The DNA of the CDR3 is TGTGCCAGCAGCCAGAGTAATGAAAAACTGTTTTTT. Together with reference TRBV7-8 and TRBJ1-4, the CDR3 gives the full variable domain: GAGVSQSPRYKVAKRGQDVALRCDPISGHVSLFWYQQALGQGPEFLTYFQNEAQLDKSGLPSDRFFAERPEGSVSTLKIQRTQQEDSAVYLCASSQSNEKLFFGSGTQLSVL.

This chain joins TRBV27 and TRBJ1-6; the D gene is possibly TRBD1 (6 bases). The CDR3 loop spans 14 amino acids. With 7 bases removed from V and 4 bases from J, the gap between germline ends came to 11 bases. Germline V CDR1 and CDR2: MNHEY, SMNVEV (reference sequence). CDR3 sequence (DNA): TGTGCCAGCACCAAGGGGGTTTATAATTCACCCCTCCACTTT. This encodes CASTKGVYNSPLHF.

This clonotype showed up just a few times. A much larger clone sits a single nucleotide away, making a read error possible. The chain is built from TRBV7-9 and TRBJ2-5, with unresolved D. Trimming left V 2 bases short and J 1 base short, with 5 bases between. From germline, CDR1 is SEHNR and CDR2 FQNEAQ (reference sequence). The CDR3 is 13 amino acids. CDR3 DNA sequence: TGTGCCAGCAGCTTAATATTCCAAGAGACCCAGTACTTC. This encodes CASSLIFQETQYF.

The J gene is TRBJ2-1, the V gene TRBV9; D remains unclear. Per germline, CDR1 SGDLS and CDR2 YYNGEE. V shed 0 bases and J shed 4 bases, with 5 bases lying between them. The CDR3 is 13 residues long. CDR3 region: CASSVGVYNEQFF. The CDR3 bases are TGTGCCAGCAGCGTAGGAGTTTACAATGAGCAGTTCTTC.